This T cell receptor (beta chain) was sequenced in a study of blood T cell repertoires in COVID-19. Across the study: Samples representing acute and convalescent COVID-19 were sourced from the United States, Italy and Spain. PBMCs, B-cell-depleted T cells, or T cells were the source of the cDNA or gDNA that made up the material.

Original processing methods: Estimation of nucleated cell counts relied on the amplification of reference gene primers. The protocol was immunoSEQ multiplex PCR, while the TCRdb copy is restricted to in-frame clones and leaves out a portion. V and J calls and clone size come straight from that table; D and trimming were deduced from the DNA. The table has some 50,000 clones, approximately 82% seen once. V lost 2 bases and J 10 bases, leaving 15 bases between the germline ends. CDR1 SNHLY and CDR2 FYNNEI come from the germline V gene. This CDR3 has 15 amino acids. The chain is built from TRBV2 and TRBJ1-6; possibly TRBD1 for D (5 bases). The sequence was collected from a human donor in a cohort sampled during active COVID-19. The sequenced sample consisted of peripheral blood. Written as DNA, the CDR3 is TGTGCCAGCAGTGAACTTGGGCAGGGTCTATCACCCCTCCACTTT. It codes for CASSELGQGLSPLHF. Together with reference TRBV2 and TRBJ1-6, the CDR3 gives the full variable domain: EPEVTQTPSHQVTQMGQEVILRCVPISNHLYFYWYRQILGQKVEFLVSFYNNEISEKSEIFDDQFSVERPDGSNFTLKIRSTKLEDSAMYFCASSELGQGLSPLHFGNGTRLTVT.